These 2 T cell receptor beta chains were sequenced from one sample in a study of identical twins. TCRdb re-analysed the 5' RACE reads in MiXCR, keeping a single row per CDR3 protein. Altogether around 250,000 distinct CDR3 sequences are present, about 13% being singletons, with the ten largest covering 3.5% to 4.5%. Another study also made use of these data, one on yellow fever vaccine responses in identical twins.

The sequenced sample was memory (CD45RO+) T cells sorted from blood. These receptors all stem from a woman under 30 in good health.

The V gene is TRBV27, the J gene TRBJ2-2, with D possibly TRBD1 on 6 matching bases. V was pared by 6 bases and J by 4 bases, with 15 bases between. The CDR3 runs to 15 residues. The V gene's germline CDR1 is MNHEY and CDR2 SMNVEV (reference sequence). The CDR3 sequence: CASRFSTGFTGELFF. The CDR3 DNA follows: TGTGCCAGCAGATTTAGTACAGGGTTCACCGGGGAGCTGTTTTTT.

This clonotype was counted between two and nine times. CDR3 DNA sequence: TGCAGTGCTAGGATCCTGACAGGGCCAGATACGCAGTATTTT. Its translation is CSARILTGPDTQYF. This chain connects TRBV20-1 to TRBJ2-3; 7 nucleotides agree with TRBD1. Germline V gene sequence: CDR1 DFQATT, CDR2 SNEGSKA (reference sequence). The CDR3 loop spans 14 amino acids. Unmatched junction bases numbered 7, after V lost 3 bases and J lost 4 bases.